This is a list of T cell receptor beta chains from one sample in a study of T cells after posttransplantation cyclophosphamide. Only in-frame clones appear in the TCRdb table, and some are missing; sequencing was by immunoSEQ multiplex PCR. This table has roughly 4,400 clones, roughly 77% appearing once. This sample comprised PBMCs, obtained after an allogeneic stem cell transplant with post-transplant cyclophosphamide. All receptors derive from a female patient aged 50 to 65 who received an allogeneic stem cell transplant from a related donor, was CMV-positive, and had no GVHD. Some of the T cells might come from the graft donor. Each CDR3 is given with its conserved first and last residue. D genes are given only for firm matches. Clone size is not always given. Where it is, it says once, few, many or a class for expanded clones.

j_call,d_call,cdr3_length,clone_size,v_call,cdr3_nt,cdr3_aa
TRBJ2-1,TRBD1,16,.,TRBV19,TGTGCCAGTAGTAGGGCCGGGACAGCCTCCTACAATGAGCAGTTCTTC,CASSRAGTASYNEQFF
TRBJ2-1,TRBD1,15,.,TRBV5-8,TGTGCCAGCAGCCCCCGGGGCAGGGGGCGCGGAGAGCAGTTCTTC,CASSPRGRGRGEQFF
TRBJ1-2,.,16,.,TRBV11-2,TGTGCCAGCAGCTTGGGCCAGGGGCTAGACCCCTATGGCTACACCTTC,CASSLGQGLDPYGYTF
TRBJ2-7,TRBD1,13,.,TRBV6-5,TGTGCCAGCACCGGGACAGGGACCTACGAGCAGTACTTC,CASTGTGTYEQYF
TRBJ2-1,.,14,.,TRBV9,TGTGCCAGCAGCGTAGTTCCCCGGGGCAATGAGCAGTTCTTC,CASSVVPRGNEQFF
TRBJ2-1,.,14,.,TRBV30,TGTGCCTGGAGTGAAGCGGGTTGGTACAATGAGCAGTTCTTC,CAWSEAGWYNEQFF
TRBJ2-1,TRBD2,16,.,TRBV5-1,TGCGCCAGCAGCTTGGGGACTAGCGGGGGGGGCGGTGAGCAGTTCTTC,CASSLGTSGGGGEQFF
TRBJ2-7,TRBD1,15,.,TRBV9,TGTGCCAGCAGCCCTCGGACAGGGGGCTCCTACGAGCAGTACTTC,CASSPRTGGSYEQYF
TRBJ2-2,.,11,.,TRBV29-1,TGCAGCGTTAGGGGGGGGATTGGGCTGTTTTTT,CSVRGGIGLFF
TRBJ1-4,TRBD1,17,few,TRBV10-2,TGCGCCAGCAGCGGCCCCGGGAGACAGGGGGGGAATGAAAAACTGTTTTTT,CASSGPGRQGGNEKLFF
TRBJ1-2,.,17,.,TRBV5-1,TGCGCCAGCAGCCCAAGGATGGACCTGACTACGGGCTATGGCTACACCTTC,CASSPRMDLTTGYGYTF
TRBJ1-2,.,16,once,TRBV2,TGTGCCAGCAATCCGGATAATTACGGGTCGTCGGGTGGCTACACCTTC,CASNPDNYGSSGGYTF
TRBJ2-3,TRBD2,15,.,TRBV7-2,TGTGCCAGCAGCTTAGGAGCTAGCGGGACTCATACGCAGTATTTT,CASSLGASGTHTQYF
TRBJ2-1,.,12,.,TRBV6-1,TGTGCCAGCAGTGATGCGGGTCATGAGCAGTTCTTC,CASSDAGHEQFF
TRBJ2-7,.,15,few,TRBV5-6,TGTGCCAGCAGCTCCCGGGACATTGTCTCCTACGAGCAGTACTTC,CASSSRDIVSYEQYF
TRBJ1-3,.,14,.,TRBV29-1,TGCAGCGTTGACTCAGGGGCCGCTGGAAACACCATATATTTT,CSVDSGAAGNTIYF
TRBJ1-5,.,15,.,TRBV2,TGTGCCAGCAGTGTTATTCCTTTTAGCAATCAGCCCCAGCATTTT,CASSVIPFSNQPQHF
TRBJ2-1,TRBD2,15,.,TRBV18,TGTGCCAGCTCACCAGCGGGAGGCTCCTACAATGAGCAGTTCTTC,CASSPAGGSYNEQFF
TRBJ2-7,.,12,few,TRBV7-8,TGTGCCAGCAGCACTATAGCGGTACAACAGTACTTC,CASSTIAVQQYF
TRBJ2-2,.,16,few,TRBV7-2,TGTGCCAGCAGCGTAGTTAATAGTCGGGTCACCGGGGAGCTGTTTTTT,CASSVVNSRVTGELFF
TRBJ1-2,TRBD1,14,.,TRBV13,TGTGCCAGCAGCTTAGTTAACAGGGGGTCTGGCTACACCTTC,CASSLVNRGSGYTF
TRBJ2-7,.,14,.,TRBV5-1,TGCGCCAGCAGCTTCGGGGGGCATCCGTACGAGCAGTACTTC,CASSFGGHPYEQYF
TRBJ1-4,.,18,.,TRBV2,TGTGCCAGCAGTGAATCGTGGGGAGGGCAGATGGGTAATGAAAAACTGTTTTTT,CASSESWGGQMGNEKLFF
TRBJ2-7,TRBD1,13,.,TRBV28,TGTGCCAGCAGTTTACCCGGACAGGGGGTGCAGTACTTC,CASSLPGQGVQYF
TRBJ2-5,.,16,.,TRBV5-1,TGCGCCAGCAGCCGGGGGACAGCCCGTGGCCAAGAGACCCAGTACTTC,CASSRGTARGQETQYF
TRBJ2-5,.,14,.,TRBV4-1,TGCGCCAGCAGCCTCTATCCCTCCCCGGAGACCCAGTACTTC,CASSLYPSPETQYF
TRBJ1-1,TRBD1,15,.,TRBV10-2,TGCGCCAGCAGTGATTCGACAGGGGGGAACACTGAAGCTTTCTTT,CASSDSTGGNTEAFF
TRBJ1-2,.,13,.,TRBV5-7,TGTGCCAGCACCACGACAGGCCCCTATGGCTACACCTTC,CASTTTGPYGYTF
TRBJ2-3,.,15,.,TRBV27,TGTGCCAGCAGTCCGACTACACTGGTAACAGATACGCAGTATTTT,CASSPTTLVTDTQYF
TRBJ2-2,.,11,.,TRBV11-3,TGTGCCAGCAGCTATCACGGGGAGCTGTTTTTT,CASSYHGELFF
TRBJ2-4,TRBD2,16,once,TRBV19,TGTGCCAGTAGTACCCGGACTAGCGGGAGTAAAAACATTCAGTACTTC,CASSTRTSGSKNIQYF
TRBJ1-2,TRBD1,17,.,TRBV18,TGTGCCAGCTCACCACCCAACTCGGACAGGGGTGCCTATGGCTACACCTTC,CASSPPNSDRGAYGYTF
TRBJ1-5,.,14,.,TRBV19,TGTGCCAGTACCCGGCGGAATAGCAATCAGCCCCAGCATTTT,CASTRRNSNQPQHF
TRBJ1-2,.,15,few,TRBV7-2,TGTGCCAGCAGCTTAATTGGGGGGGGTGACTATGGCTACACCTTC,CASSLIGGGDYGYTF
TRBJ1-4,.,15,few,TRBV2,TGTGCCAGCAGTGGGACATCGGGGGAGAATGAAAAACTGTTTTTT,CASSGTSGENEKLFF
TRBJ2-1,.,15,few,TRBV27,TGTGCCAGCAGTCCCGGACTCATCCAGTACAATGAGCAGTTCTTC,CASSPGLIQYNEQFF
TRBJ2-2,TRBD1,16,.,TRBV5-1,TGCGCCAGCAGCCCAAGGACAGGGGCCGCCCCCGGGGAGCTGTTTTTT,CASSPRTGAAPGELFF
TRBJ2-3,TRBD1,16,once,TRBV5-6,TGTGCCAGCAGCTTGGCCCGAGGACAGGGGACAGATACGCAGTATTTT,CASSLARGQGTDTQYF
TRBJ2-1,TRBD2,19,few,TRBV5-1,TGCGCCAGCAGCTTGCTGATAGCGGGGGCCACGAGCTCCTACAATGAGCAGTTCTTC,CASSLLIAGATSSYNEQFF
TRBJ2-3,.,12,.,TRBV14,TGTGCCAGCAGCCAAGTTTCGGATACGCAGTATTTT,CASSQVSDTQYF
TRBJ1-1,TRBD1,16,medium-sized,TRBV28,TGTGCCACCACAGGGACAGGGCTTACTATTAACACTGAAGCTTTCTTT,CATTGTGLTINTEAFF
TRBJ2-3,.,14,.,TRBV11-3,TGTGCCAGCAGCTTGGGGCCGTACACAGATACGCAGTATTTT,CASSLGPYTDTQYF
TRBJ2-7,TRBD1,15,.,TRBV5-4,TGTGCCAGCTCCCCTCTCCGGGACAGATTCTACGAGCAGTACTTC,CASSPLRDRFYEQYF
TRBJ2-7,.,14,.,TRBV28,TGTGCCAGCAGCTTGGGGGGGCCTGAGAAGGAGCAGTACTTC,CASSLGGPEKEQYF
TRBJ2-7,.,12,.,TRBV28,TGTGCCAGCAGTCCGACGGAGGACGAGCAGTACTTC,CASSPTEDEQYF
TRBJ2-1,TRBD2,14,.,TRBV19,TGTGCCACCCGCTTTGGACTAGATTACAATGAGCAGTTCTTC,CATRFGLDYNEQFF
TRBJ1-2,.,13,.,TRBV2,TGTGCCAGCACGGGTGGCCAAGGCTATGGCTACACCTTC,CASTGGQGYGYTF
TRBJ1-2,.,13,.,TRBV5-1,TGCGCCAGCAGCTTGGCCGGAATGGGCGGCTACACCTTC,CASSLAGMGGYTF
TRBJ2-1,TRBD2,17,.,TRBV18,TGTGCCAGCTCACCACCGGGACTAGCGGGGGGGAACAATGAGCAGTTCTTC,CASSPPGLAGGNNEQFF
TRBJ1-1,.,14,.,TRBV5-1,TGCGCCAGCAATCTGGACAGTTTGAACACTGAAGCTTTCTTT,CASNLDSLNTEAFF
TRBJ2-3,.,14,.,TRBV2,TGTGCCAGCAGGCAGGGCCCTAGCACAGATACGCAGTATTTT,CASRQGPSTDTQYF
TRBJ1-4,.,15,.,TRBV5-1,TGCGCCAGCAGCTTGGATGCCAGGGAAGGAGAAAAACTGTTTTTT,CASSLDAREGEKLFF
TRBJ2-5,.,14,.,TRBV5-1,TGCGCCAGCAGCGAGCGGGTCCTCCAAGAGACCCAGTACTTC,CASSERVLQETQYF
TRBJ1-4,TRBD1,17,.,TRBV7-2,TGTGCCAGCAGCTCCACTAGACAGGGCCGAACTAATGAAAAACTGTTTTTT,CASSSTRQGRTNEKLFF
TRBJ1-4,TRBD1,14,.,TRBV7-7,TGTGCTAGCAGCTTGGACAGGTCGAGTGAAAAACTGTTTTTT,CASSLDRSSEKLFF
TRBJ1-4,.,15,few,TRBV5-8,TGTGCCAGCAGCTTGGTTTTGGGTCGAGGTGAAAAACTGTTTTTT,CASSLVLGRGEKLFF
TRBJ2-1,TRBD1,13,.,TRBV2,TGTGCCAACGGACAGGGACTTAACAATGAGCAGTTCTTC,CANGQGLNNEQFF
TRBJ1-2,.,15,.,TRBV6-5,TGTGCCAGCAGTTACGGGACACCCACTAACTATGGCTACACCTTC,CASSYGTPTNYGYTF